The TCR beta chain under discussion was sequenced for a study of spatial heterogeneity in lung cancer. The length of the CDR3 is 13 residues. Germline V gene data show CDR1 as SEHNR and CDR2 as FQNEAQ (reference sequence). V lost 3 bases and J lost 6, with 12 bases in between. Every molecule of TCR cDNA had its own unique molecular identifier. A single record per CDR3 protein comes from TCRdb applying MiXCR to the 5' RACE reads. The table includes 20,000 or so distinct CDR3 sequences, about 6.5% detected once. The time point: sample taken at primary tumor resection. The donors, 72 patients with untreated early-stage non-small cell lung cancer, provided the samples. Unsorted tumor, nontumor lung tissue or cryopreserved PBMC supplied the whole RNA. This clonotype was observed many times. What it recognizes is unknown. Whole-study results and caveats: The counts of expanded TCRs, ubiquitous and regional, tracked ubiquitous and regional nonsynonymous mutations, respectively. Mutation tallies in tumors tracked expanded intratumoral alpha and beta TCR counts.

The chain couples TRBV7-9 to TRBJ2-7; D possibly corresponds to TRBD1 (6 bases). Source: lung tumor tissue, taken at surgery. The origin of this receptor is a female donor with early-stage non-small cell lung cancer. The CDR3 DNA follows: TGTGCCAGCAGCTTTGGTCAGGGGAGCGAGCAGTACTTC. It codes for CASSFGQGSEQYF.